One and the same sample provided the 28 T cell receptor beta chains below, sequenced in a study of blood T cell repertoires in COVID-19. TCRdb's copy holds only in-frame clones and misses some; the assay was immunoSEQ multiplex PCR. The sample yields 80,000 or so clones, about 83% seen once. Sequencing was carried out using peripheral blood. The receptors here all came from a human donor in a cohort sampled during active COVID-19.

The chain carries TRBV2 and TRBJ2-7; the D is unclear. V was trimmed by 11 bases and J by 0 bases, leaving 14 bases between them. This CDR3 is built from 13 residues. Germline V lookup: CDR1 SNHLY, CDR2 FYNNEI. CDR3 sequence (DNA): TGTGCCGGGTCTAAGGAGAGCTCCTACGAGCAGTACTTC. It translates to CAGSKESSYEQYF.

This clone was detected ten times or more. The chain combines TRBV24-1 with TRBJ1-1; no clear D. The germline CDR1 and CDR2 sequences are KGHDR and SFDVKD. The CDR3 covers 12 residues. Trimming took off 5 bases at V and 7 bases at J, with 10 bases between the two ends. The CDR3 sequence is CATSGQKSEAFF. CDR3 DNA: TGTGCCACCAGTGGTCAGAAAAGTGAAGCTTTCTTT.

This clone was found once. V and J are TRBV18 and TRBJ2-5, with 8 bases matching TRBD1. Germline CDR1 and CDR2: KGHSH and LQKENI. Trimming cost V 3 bases and J 3 bases; bases outside gene matches: 3. This CDR3 spans 14 amino acids. Here the CDR3 reads CASSPSGGKETQYF. Here the CDR3 DNA reads TGTGCCAGCTCACCTTCAGGGGGCAAAGAGACCCAGTACTTC. The full variable domain, in which reference TRBV18 and TRBJ2-5 provide the parts outside the CDR3, is NAGVMQNPRHLVRRRGQEARLRCSPMKGHSHVYWYRQLPEEGLKFMVYLQKENIIDESGMPKERFSAEFPKEGPSILRIQQVVRGDSAAYFCASSPSGGKETQYFGPGTRLLVL.

The chain carries TRBV5-6 and TRBJ2-7, with D possibly TRBD2 on 7 matching bases. V lost 4 bases and J lost 6, with 20 bases in between. Looked up from germline, CDR1 is SGHDT and CDR2 is YYEEEE. The CDR3 is 15 amino acids. CDR3 residues: CASSLYGGGAAEQYF. DNA for the CDR3: TGTGCCAGCAGCCTGTACGGTGGGGGGGCCGCCGAGCAGTACTTC.

This rearrangement joins TRBV28 to TRBJ2-1, with 8 bases lining up with TRBD2. Germline-derived CDR1 and CDR2 are MDHEN and SYDVKM. The CDR3 extends over 16 amino acids. Trimming took 5 bases from V and 0 from J; bases not matched to a gene: 6. Here the CDR3 DNA reads TGTGCCAGCAGTACCTTAGCGGGGACCTCCTACAATGAGCAGTTCTTC. Translated: CASSTLAGTSYNEQFF.

The J gene is TRBJ1-1, the V gene TRBV24-1; perhaps TRBD1 as D (6 bases). Germline CDR1 is KGHDR and CDR2 is SFDVKD. The CDR3 extends over 11 amino acids. Trimming pared 6 bases from V and 11 bases from J, leaving 12 bases between. The CDR3 is CATSFDRYAFF. CDR3 DNA: TGTGCCACCAGTTTCGACAGGTATGCTTTCTTT.

The chain joins TRBV11-3 to TRBJ2-3; D unclear. This CDR3 is 12 amino acids long. Germline lookup yields CDR1 SGHNT and CDR2 YENEEA. V was pared by 5 bases and J by 5 bases, with 8 bases between. CDR3 sequence: CASSPRGDTQYF. CDR3 in DNA: TGTGCCAGCAGCCCTAGAGGAGATACGCAGTATTTT.

The chain couples TRBV4-1 to TRBJ2-5; TRBD2 agrees at 9 bases. CDR1 is MGHRA, CDR2 YSYEKL, per germline. The CDR3 spans 16 residues. V lost 3 bases, J lost 5 bases, and 10 bases stayed unmatched. The CDR3 reads CASSQYSGLAWETQYF. CDR3 coding DNA: TGCGCCAGCAGCCAGTATTCGGGACTAGCTTGGGAGACCCAGTACTTC.

V and J are TRBV28 and TRBJ1-3; no firm D call. This CDR3 comprises 15 residues. Germline CDR1 MDHEN, CDR2 SYDVKM. V gave up 2 bases and J gave up 0 bases, with 8 bases separating them. The DNA for the CDR3 is TGTGCCAGCAGTTTACTGGCAGGCTCTGGAAACACCATATATTTT. Residues: CASSLLAGSGNTIYF.

Of note for this clone: This same CDR3 is encoded by further DNA sequences in the sample. This rearrangement joins TRBV28 to TRBJ2-3, with TRBD2 identical over 7 bases. This CDR3 comprises 13 residues. The V segment lost 6 bases and the J segment 2 bases; nucleotides outside the gene matches: 2. Germline V gene lookup returns CDR1 MDHEN and CDR2 SYDVKM. The CDR3 region is CASRGGSTDTQYF. CDR3 nucleotides: TGTGCCAGCAGGGGGGGGTCCACAGATACGCAGTATTTT.

The J gene is TRBJ1-1, the V gene TRBV5-1, with 8 bases fitting TRBD1. The CDR3 is made up of 15 amino acids. CDR1 is SGHRS and CDR2 is YFSETQ in the germline V gene. V was pared by 0 bases and J by 6 bases, with 7 bases of the junction left unmatched. CDR3 sequence: CASSLDGQGRPEAFF. The CDR3 DNA follows: TGCGCCAGCAGCTTGGACGGACAGGGTCGGCCTGAAGCTTTCTTT.

This rearrangement joins TRBV7-3 to TRBJ2-1, with TRBD2 matching 8 bases. The germline V gene encodes CDR1 SGHTA and CDR2 FQGTGA. The junction had 1 base not matched to a gene; V was cut back by 1 base and J by 2 bases. The CDR3 length is 15 residues. CDR3 loop: CASSLRRGAYNEQFF. The DNA for the CDR3 is TGTGCCAGCAGCTTAAGGCGGGGGGCCTACAATGAGCAGTTCTTC.

This clone showed up just once. This rearrangement joins TRBV5-5 to TRBJ1-1; 8 bases agree with TRBD1. Losses at the gene ends were 4 bases for V and 3 bases for J; bases not matched to a gene: 2. There are 13 residues in the CDR3. The germline CDR1 and CDR2 sequences are SGHKS and YYEKEE (reference sequence). The CDR3 is CASSQTGDTEAFF. Here the CDR3 DNA reads TGTGCCAGCAGCCAGACAGGGGACACTGAAGCTTTCTTT.

The V and J genes are TRBV12-3 or TRBV12-4 and TRBJ2-7, with 7 positions matching TRBD1. Germline trimming cut 9 bases from V and 2 bases from J; bases unmatched to any gene: 7. There are 13 residues in the CDR3. The CDR3 sequence: CASNRDRAYEQYF. CDR3 DNA: TGTGCCAGTAACCGGGACAGAGCCTACGAGCAGTACTTC.

V is TRBV30 and J is TRBJ2-1; a weak D match, TRBD2 (6 bases). Per germline, CDR1 GTSNPN and CDR2 SVGIG (reference sequence). V was trimmed by 3 bases and J by 7 bases, leaving 7 bases between them. The CDR3 spans 11 residues. This chain's CDR3 is CAWRLANEQFF. DNA for the CDR3: TGTGCCTGGAGACTAGCTAATGAGCAGTTCTTC.

The V and J genes are TRBV19 and TRBJ1-2; D unresolved. The CDR3 sequence is 16 residues long. Trimming left V 3 bases short and J 2 bases short, with 16 bases between. Germline CDR1 is LNHDA and CDR2 is SQIVND (reference sequence). The CDR3 DNA sequence: TGTGCCAGTAGTATTTGGATGGAGGAGGCCAACTATGGCTACACCTTC. Translating gives CASSIWMEEANYGYTF.

The chain combines TRBV11-3 with TRBJ2-5, with 7 bases fitting TRBD2. The CDR3 contains 12 residues. Germline CDR1 and CDR2: SGHNT and YENEEA. The V gene end was trimmed by 5 bases and the J gene end by 7 bases; junction bases not matched to a gene: 4. CDR3 bases: TGTGCCAGCAGCCATGGGGAGGGGACCCAGTACTTC. This codes for CASSHGEGTQYF.

The chain combines TRBV7-3 with TRBJ2-7; tentative D call: TRBD2 (5 bases). CDR1 is SGHTA and CDR2 is FQGTGA in the germline V gene. Trimming shortened V by 4 bases and J by 3 bases, and 19 bases separated the two germline ends. The CDR3 covers 16 residues. The CDR3, as DNA: TGTGCCAGCAGCTCCCCCCTCGAGGAGCGGTTCTACGAGCAGTACTTC. Translating it yields CASSSPLEERFYEQYF.

The rearrangement links TRBV6-5 to TRBJ1-1; 8 bases fit TRBD1. Looked up from germline, CDR1 is MNHEY and CDR2 is SVGAGI. This CDR3 spans 12 amino acids. Losses at the gene ends were 4 bases for V and 11 bases for J; bases not matched to a gene: 6. The CDR3 spells CASSSTGGAAFF. DNA of the CDR3: TGTGCCAGCAGTTCCACAGGGGGTGCTGCTTTCTTT.

The chain uses TRBV6-5 and TRBJ2-7, with 7 bases aligning to TRBD1. From germline, CDR1 is MNHEY and CDR2 SVGAGI. The CDR3 is 14 residues long. V lost 2 bases and J lost 6; bases outside the gene matches: 7. CDR3 in DNA: TGTGCCAGCAGTTACAGGGGGCGTAGGGGCGAGCAGTACTTC. Its protein is CASSYRGRRGEQYF.

This chain links TRBV7-2 with TRBJ1-5; the D is unclear. The ends were cut back, 1 base at V and 0 bases at J, with 7 bases in the middle. There are 15 residues in the CDR3. Germline lookup yields CDR1 SGHTA and CDR2 FQGNSA. This CDR3 reads CASSLGHYSNQPQHF. CDR3 nucleotide sequence: TGTGCCAGCAGCTTAGGTCACTATAGCAATCAGCCCCAGCATTTT.

The gene calls are TRBV5-4 and TRBJ2-3, with 12 positions matching TRBD2. The V segment lost 0 bases and the J segment 6 bases; nucleotides outside the gene matches: 5. The CDR3 is 16 amino acids. CDR1 is SGHNT and CDR2 is YYREEE in the germline V gene (reference sequence). The CDR3 spells CASSLGLAGVGDTQYF. CDR3 bases: TGTGCCAGCAGCTTGGGACTAGCGGGAGTGGGGGATACGCAGTATTTT.

V gene TRBV7-8 combines with J gene TRBJ1-1; D uncertain. The germline gives CDR1 SGHVS, CDR2 FQNEAQ. This CDR3 is built from 13 residues. V was trimmed by 1 base and J by 3 bases, leaving 6 bases between them. The CDR3 bases are TGTGCCAGCAGCTTAGAAACGGACACTGAAGCTTTCTTT. Translation: CASSLETDTEAFF.

V gene TRBV5-6 combines with J gene TRBJ1-1; TRBD1 might be the D (5 bases). The CDR3 consists of 13 residues. V was trimmed by 6 bases and J by 5 bases, leaving 14 bases between them. CDR1 SGHDT and CDR2 YYEEEE come from the germline V gene. The CDR3 protein is CASKDQGRTEAFF. The DNA for the CDR3 is TGTGCCAGCAAGGATCAGGGAAGGACTGAAGCTTTCTTT.

In this sample, this clone turned up once. V usage is TRBV27 and J usage is TRBJ2-1, with D possibly matching TRBD2 (5 bases). The germline V and J ends were trimmed by 6 bases and 1 base, with 10 bases remaining between them. The germline V gene has CDR1 MNHEY and CDR2 SMNVEV (reference sequence). The CDR3 spans 14 residues. The DNA of the CDR3 is TGTGCCAGCAGAGAGGGTCCGTCCTACAATGAGCAGTTCTTC. Translating gives CASREGPSYNEQFF.

This chain connects TRBV4-1 to TRBJ2-5; 9 bases match TRBD1. The CDR3 contains 16 residues. The V gene end was trimmed by 0 bases and the J gene end by 8 bases; junction bases not matched to a gene: 10. Germline lookup yields CDR1 MGHRA and CDR2 YSYEKL. In nucleotides, the CDR3 is TGCGCCAGCAGCCAAGATTTCCGGACAGGGGACGATACCCAGTACTTC. Translated: CASSQDFRTGDDTQYF.

This chain joins TRBV2 and TRBJ1-2; 7 bases line up with TRBD1. J was trimmed by 4 bases and V by 9 bases; bases with no gene match: 8. Germline CDR1 SNHLY, CDR2 FYNNEI. The CDR3 totals 13 residues. Here the CDR3 DNA reads TGTGCCAGAAGGACAGGCGGGTCCTATGGCTACACCTTC. Its protein is CARRTGGSYGYTF. Together with reference TRBV2 and TRBJ1-2, the CDR3 gives the full variable domain: EPEVTQTPSHQVTQMGQEVILRCVPISNHLYFYWYRQILGQKVEFLVSFYNNEISEKSEIFDDQFSVERPDGSNFTLKIRSTKLEDSAMYFCARRTGGSYGYTFGSGTRLTVV.

The chain couples TRBV18 to TRBJ2-2; the match to TRBD1 covers 7 bases. The germline gives CDR1 KGHSH, CDR2 LQKENI. The CDR3 runs 12 residues. J gave up 6 bases and V 6 bases, and 1 base lay outside the gene matches. CDR3 in DNA: TGTGCCAGCTCTCAGGGGGCCGGGGAGCTGTTTTTT. It encodes CASSQGAGELFF. The full variable domain, with the rest looked up from reference TRBV18 and TRBJ2-2, is NAGVMQNPRHLVRRRGQEARLRCSPMKGHSHVYWYRQLPEEGLKFMVYLQKENIIDESGMPKERFSAEFPKEGPSILRIQQVVRGDSAAYFCASSQGAGELFFGEGSRLTVL.